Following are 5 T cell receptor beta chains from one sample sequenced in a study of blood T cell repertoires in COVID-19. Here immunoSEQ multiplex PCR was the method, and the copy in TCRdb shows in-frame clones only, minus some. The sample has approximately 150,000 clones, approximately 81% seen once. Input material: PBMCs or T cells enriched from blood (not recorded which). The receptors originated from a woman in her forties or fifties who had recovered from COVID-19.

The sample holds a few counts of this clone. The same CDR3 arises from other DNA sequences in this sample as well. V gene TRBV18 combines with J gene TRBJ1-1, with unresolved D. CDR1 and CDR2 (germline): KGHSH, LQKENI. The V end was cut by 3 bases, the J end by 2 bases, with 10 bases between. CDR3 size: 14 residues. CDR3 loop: CASSPQTANTEAFF. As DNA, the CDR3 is TGTGCCAGCTCACCCCAAACAGCTAACACTGAAGCTTTCTTT.

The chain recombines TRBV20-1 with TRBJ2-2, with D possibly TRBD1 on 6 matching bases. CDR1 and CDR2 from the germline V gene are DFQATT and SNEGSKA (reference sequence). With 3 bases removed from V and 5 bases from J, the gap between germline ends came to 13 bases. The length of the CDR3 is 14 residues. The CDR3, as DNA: TGCAGTGCTAGTCAGGACAGCTTAACCGGGGAGCTGTTTTTT. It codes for CSASQDSLTGELFF.

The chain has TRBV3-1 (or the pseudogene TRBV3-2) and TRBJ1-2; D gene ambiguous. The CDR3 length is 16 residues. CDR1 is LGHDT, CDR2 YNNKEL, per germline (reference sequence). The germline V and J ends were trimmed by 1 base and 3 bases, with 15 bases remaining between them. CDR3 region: CASSQGAGLVDYGYTF. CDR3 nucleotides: TGTGCCAGCAGCCAAGGCGCAGGATTAGTTGACTATGGCTACACCTTC.

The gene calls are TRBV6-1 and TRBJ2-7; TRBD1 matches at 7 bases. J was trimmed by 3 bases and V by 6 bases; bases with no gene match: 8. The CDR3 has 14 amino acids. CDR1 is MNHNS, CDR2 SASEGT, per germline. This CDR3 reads CASSHTGTDYEQYF. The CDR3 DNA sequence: TGTGCCAGCAGCCATACCGGGACAGACTACGAGCAGTACTTC.

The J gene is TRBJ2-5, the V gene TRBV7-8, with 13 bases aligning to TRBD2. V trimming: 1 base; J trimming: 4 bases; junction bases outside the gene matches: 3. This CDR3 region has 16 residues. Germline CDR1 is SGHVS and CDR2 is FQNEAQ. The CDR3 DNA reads TGTGCCAGCAGCTTAGGGGGACTAGCGGGGAGAGAGACCCAGTACTTC. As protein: CASSLGGLAGRETQYF.